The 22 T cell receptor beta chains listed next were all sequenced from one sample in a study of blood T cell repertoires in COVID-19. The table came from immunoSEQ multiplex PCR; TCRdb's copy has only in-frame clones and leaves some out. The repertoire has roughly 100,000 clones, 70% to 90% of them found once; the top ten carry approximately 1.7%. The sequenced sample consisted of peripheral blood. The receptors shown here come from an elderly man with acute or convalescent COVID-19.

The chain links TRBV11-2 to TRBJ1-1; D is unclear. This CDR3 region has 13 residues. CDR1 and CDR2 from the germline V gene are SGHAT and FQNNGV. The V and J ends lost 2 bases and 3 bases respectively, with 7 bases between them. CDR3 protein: CASSLTRDTEAFF. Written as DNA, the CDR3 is TGTGCCAGCAGCTTAACACGGGACACTGAAGCTTTCTTT.

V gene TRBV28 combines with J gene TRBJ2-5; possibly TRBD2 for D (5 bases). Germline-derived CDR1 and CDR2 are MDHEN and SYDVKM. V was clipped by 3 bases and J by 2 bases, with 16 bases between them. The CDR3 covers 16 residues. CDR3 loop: CASSFIGYRGQETQYF. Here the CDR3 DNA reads TGTGCCAGCAGTTTCATCGGGTATCGGGGTCAAGAGACCCAGTACTTC.

CDR3 nucleotides: TGTGCCAGCAGTTTTCGGGCACAGGGGGCGATCGGTGAGCAGTTCTTC. Protein: CASSFRAQGAIGEQFF. V usage is TRBV28 and J usage is TRBJ2-1; 9 bases fit TRBD1. Per germline, CDR1 MDHEN and CDR2 SYDVKM. The ends lost 3 bases at V and 9 bases at J; junction bases unmatched: 12. This CDR3 is built from 16 residues.

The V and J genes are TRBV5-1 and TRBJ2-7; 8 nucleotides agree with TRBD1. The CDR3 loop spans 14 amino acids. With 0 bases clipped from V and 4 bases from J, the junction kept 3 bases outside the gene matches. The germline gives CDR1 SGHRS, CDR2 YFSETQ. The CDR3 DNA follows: TGCGCCAGCAGCTTGGGGACAGGGACATACGAGCAGTACTTC. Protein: CASSLGTGTYEQYF.

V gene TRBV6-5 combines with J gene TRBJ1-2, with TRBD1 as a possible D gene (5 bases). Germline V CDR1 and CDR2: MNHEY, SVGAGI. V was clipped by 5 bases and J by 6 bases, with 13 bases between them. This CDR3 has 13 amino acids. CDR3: CASSPRAGDGYTF. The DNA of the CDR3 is TGTGCCAGCAGTCCTCGGGCGGGGGATGGCTACACCTTC.

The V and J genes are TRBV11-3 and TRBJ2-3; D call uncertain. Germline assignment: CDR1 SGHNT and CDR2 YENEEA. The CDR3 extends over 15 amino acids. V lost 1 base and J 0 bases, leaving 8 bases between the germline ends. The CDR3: CASSLGQSSTDTQYF. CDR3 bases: TGTGCCAGCAGCTTAGGTCAGTCTAGCACAGATACGCAGTATTTT. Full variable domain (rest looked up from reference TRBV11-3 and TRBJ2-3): EAGVVQSPRYKIIEKKQPVAFWCNPISGHNTLYWYLQNLGQGPELLIRYENEEAVDDSQLPKDRFSAERLKGVDSTLKIQPAELGDSAVYLCASSLGQSSTDTQYFGPGTRLTVL.

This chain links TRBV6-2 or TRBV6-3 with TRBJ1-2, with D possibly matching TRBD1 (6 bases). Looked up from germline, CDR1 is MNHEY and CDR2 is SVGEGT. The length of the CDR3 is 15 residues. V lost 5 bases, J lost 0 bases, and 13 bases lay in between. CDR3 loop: CASSTDRRTNYGYTF. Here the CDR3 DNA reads TGTGCCAGCAGTACCGACAGGAGAACTAACTATGGCTACACCTTC.

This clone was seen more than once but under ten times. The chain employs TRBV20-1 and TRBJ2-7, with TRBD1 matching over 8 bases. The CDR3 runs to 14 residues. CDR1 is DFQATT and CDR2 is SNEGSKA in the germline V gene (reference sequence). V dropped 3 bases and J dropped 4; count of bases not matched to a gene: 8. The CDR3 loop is CSASNPQGGYEQYF. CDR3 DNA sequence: TGCAGTGCTAGTAACCCACAGGGGGGATACGAGCAGTACTTC.

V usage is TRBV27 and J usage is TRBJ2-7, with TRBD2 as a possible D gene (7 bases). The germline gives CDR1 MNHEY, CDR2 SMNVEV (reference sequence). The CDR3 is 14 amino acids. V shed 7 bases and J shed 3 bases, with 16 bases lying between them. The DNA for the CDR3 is TGTGCCAGCAAACCGGGGGGCCTGAGCTACGAGCAGTACTTC. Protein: CASKPGGLSYEQYF.

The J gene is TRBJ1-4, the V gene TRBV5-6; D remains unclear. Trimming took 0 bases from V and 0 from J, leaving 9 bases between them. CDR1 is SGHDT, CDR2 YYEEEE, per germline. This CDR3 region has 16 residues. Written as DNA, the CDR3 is TGTGCCAGCAGCTTGGTGATGCAGTCAACTAATGAAAAACTGTTTTTT. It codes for CASSLVMQSTNEKLFF. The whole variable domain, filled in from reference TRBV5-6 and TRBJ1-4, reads DAGVTQSPTHLIKTRGQQVTLRCSPKSGHDTVSWYQQALGQGPQFIFQYYEEEERQRGNFPDRFSGHQFPNYSSELNVNALLLGDSALYLCASSLVMQSTNEKLFFGSGTQLSVL.

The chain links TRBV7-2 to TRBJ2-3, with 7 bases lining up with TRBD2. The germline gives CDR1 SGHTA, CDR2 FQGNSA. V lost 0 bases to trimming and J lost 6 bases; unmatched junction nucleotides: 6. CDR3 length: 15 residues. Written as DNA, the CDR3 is TGTGCCAGCAGCTTAGCGGGAGGGCCGTCGGATACGCAGTATTTT. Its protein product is CASSLAGGPSDTQYF. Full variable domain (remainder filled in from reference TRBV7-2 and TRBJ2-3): GAGVSQSPSNKVTEKGKDVELRCDPISGHTALYWYRQSLGQGLEFLIYFQGNSAPDKSGLPSDRFSAERTGGSVSTLTIQRTQQEDSAVYLCASSLAGGPSDTQYFGPGTRLTVL.

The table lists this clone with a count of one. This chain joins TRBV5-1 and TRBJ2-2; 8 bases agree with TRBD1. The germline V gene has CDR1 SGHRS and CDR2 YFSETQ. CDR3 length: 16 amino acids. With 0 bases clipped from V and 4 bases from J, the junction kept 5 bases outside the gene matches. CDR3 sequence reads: CASSLAGQGTTGELFF. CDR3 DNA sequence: TGCGCCAGCAGCTTGGCCGGACAGGGCACCACCGGGGAGCTGTTTTTT.

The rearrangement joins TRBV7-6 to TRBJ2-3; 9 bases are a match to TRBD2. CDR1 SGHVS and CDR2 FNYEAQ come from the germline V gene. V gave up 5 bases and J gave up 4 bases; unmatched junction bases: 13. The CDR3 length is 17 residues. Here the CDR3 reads CASSLMGLAGSPDTQYF. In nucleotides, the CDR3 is TGTGCCAGCAGCCTTATGGGGCTAGCGGGAAGTCCAGATACGCAGTATTTT.

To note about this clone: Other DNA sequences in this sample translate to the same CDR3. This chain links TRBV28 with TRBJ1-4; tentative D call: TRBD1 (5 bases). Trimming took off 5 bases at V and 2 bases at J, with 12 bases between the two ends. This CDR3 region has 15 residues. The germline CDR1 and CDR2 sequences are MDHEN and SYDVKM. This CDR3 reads CASSLGGATNEKLFF. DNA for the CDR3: TGTGCCAGCAGTCTTGGAGGGGCTACTAATGAAAAACTGTTTTTT.

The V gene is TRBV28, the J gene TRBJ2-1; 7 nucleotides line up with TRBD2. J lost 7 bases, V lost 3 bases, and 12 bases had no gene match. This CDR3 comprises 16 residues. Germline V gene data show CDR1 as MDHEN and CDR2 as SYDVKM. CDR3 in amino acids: CASSLGGTPQPNEQFF. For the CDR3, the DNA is TGTGCCAGCAGTTTGGGGGGGACTCCCCAGCCGAATGAGCAGTTCTTC.

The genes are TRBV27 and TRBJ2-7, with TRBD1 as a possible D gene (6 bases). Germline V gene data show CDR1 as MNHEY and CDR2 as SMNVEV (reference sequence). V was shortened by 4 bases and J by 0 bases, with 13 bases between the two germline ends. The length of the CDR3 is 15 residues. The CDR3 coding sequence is TGTGCCAGCAGTTCCTACAGGGTTAGCTCCTACGAGCAGTACTTC. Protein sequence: CASSSYRVSSYEQYF.

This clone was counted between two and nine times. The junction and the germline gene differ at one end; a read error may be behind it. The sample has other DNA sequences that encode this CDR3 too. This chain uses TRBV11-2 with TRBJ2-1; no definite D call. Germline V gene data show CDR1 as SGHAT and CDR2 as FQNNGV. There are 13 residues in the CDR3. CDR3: CASSSARVNEQFF. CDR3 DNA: TGCGCCAGCAGCTCCGCCCGGGTCAATGAGCAGTTCTTC.

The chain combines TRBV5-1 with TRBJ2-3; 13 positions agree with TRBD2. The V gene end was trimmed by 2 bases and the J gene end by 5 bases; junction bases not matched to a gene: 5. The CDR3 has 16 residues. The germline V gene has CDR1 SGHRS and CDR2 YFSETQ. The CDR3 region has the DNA TGCGCCAGCAGCTTAACTAGCGGGAGGGGACAAGATACGCAGTATTTT. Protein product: CASSLTSGRGQDTQYF.

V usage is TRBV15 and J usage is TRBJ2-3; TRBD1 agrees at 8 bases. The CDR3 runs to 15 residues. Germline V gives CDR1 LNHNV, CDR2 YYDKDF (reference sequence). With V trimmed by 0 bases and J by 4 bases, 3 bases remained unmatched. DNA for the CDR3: TGTGCCACCAGCAGAGACAGGGGGCGGTCAGATACGCAGTATTTT. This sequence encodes CATSRDRGRSDTQYF. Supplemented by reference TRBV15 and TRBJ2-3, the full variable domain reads DAMVIQNPRYQVTQFGKPVTLSCSQTLNHNVMYWYQQKSSQAPKLLFHYYDKDFNNEADTPDNFQSRRPNTSFCFLDIRSPGLGDTAMYLCATSRDRGRSDTQYFGPGTRLTVL.

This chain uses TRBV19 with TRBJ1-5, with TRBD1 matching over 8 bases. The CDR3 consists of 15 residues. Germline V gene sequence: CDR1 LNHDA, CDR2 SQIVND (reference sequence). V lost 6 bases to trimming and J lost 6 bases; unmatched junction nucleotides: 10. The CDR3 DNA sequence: TGTGCCAGTAGCCTCAGGGGGCGGAGGTTTCAGCCCCAGCATTTT. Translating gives CASSLRGRRFQPQHF.

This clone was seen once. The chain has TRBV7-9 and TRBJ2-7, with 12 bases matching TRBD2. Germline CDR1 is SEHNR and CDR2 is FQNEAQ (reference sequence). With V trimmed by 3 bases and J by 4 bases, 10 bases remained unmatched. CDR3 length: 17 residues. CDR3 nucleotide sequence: TGTGCCAGCAGCTTTTGGTCGGGGACTAGCGGGTTATACGAGCAGTACTTC. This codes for CASSFWSGTSGLYEQYF.

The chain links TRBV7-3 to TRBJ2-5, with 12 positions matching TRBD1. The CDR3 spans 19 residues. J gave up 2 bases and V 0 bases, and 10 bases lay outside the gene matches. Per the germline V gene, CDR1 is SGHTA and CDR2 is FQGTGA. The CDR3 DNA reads TGTGCCAGCAGCTTAACCGGGACAGGGGGCCATGGAACTCAAGAGACCCAGTACTTC. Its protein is CASSLTGTGGHGTQETQYF.